These 20 T cell receptor beta chains were all obtained from the same sample, sequenced in a study of cytotoxic CD8 clonotypes in ibrutinib-treated CLL. The repertoire was sequenced with immunoSEQ multiplex PCR; TCRdb's copy has only in-frame clones and lacks some. The data contain about 160,000 clones, 70% to 85% of them singletons. The sequencing here drew on PBMCs, taken after 12 months of ibrutinib treatment. The receptors were gathered from a human donor with chronic lymphocytic leukemia.

The chain couples TRBV19 to TRBJ1-1; weak D call: TRBD1 (6 bases). With 3 bases removed from V and 3 bases from J, the gap between germline ends came to 11 bases. This CDR3 comprises 14 residues. Germline CDR1 and CDR2: LNHDA and SQIVND (reference sequence). Here the CDR3 DNA reads TGTGCCAGTAGTATGCTGGGGGCGGACACTGAAGCTTTCTTT. Its translation is CASSMLGADTEAFF.

A note on this clone: This may come from a read error, since a much larger clone is one base off. The chain uses TRBV11-2 and TRBJ1-1, with TRBD1 as a possible D gene (6 bases). The CDR3 loop spans 13 amino acids. Germline CDR1 SGHAT, CDR2 FQNNGV. CDR3 in amino acids: CASRQGSGTEASF. CDR3 bases: TGTGCCAGCAGGCAGGGGTCAGGAACTGAAGCTTCCTTT.

The chain carries TRBV6-5 and TRBJ2-7, with a weak D call TRBD1 (6 bases). The CDR3 length is 15 residues. The V end lost 2 bases, the J end lost 3 bases, and 14 bases lay between the germline ends. Per the germline V gene, CDR1 is MNHEY and CDR2 is SVGAGI. CDR3 protein: CASSYKQGRNYEQYF. Here the CDR3 DNA reads TGTGCCAGCAGTTACAAACAGGGTAGGAACTACGAGCAGTACTTC.

CDR3 amino acids: CASSARGTEPYEQYF. The CDR3 DNA follows: TGTGCCAGCAGCGCCCGCGGGACCGAACCCTACGAGCAGTACTTC. V and J are TRBV9 and TRBJ2-7; TRBD2 is a possible D gene (6 bases). The germline V gene has CDR1 SGDLS and CDR2 YYNGEE. Trimming removed 3 bases at V and 2 bases at J, with 15 bases between. The CDR3 spans 15 residues. The variable domain in full, with the rest retrieved from reference TRBV9 and TRBJ2-7, is DSGVTQTPKHLITATGQRVTLRCSPRSGDLSVYWYQQSLDQGLQFLIQYYNGEERAKGNILERFSAQQFPDLHSELNLSSLELGDSALYFCASSARGTEPYEQYFGPGTRLTVT.

This clone was counted only a few times. The chain carries TRBV7-2 and TRBJ2-1; 10 bases agree with TRBD2. This CDR3 contains 18 residues. Germline CDR1 SGHTA, CDR2 FQGNSA. V was clipped by 4 bases and J by 10 bases; unmatched bases: 19. The DNA for the CDR3 is TGTGCCAGCAGCTCCGAGGGAGCGGGAGGGGCGGATTGGCGAGAGCAGTTCTTC. Translation: CASSSEGAGGADWREQFF.

This clone turned up a few times. This chain connects TRBV21-1 to TRBJ1-2. TRBV21-1 is a pseudogene. This CDR3 is 14 amino acids long. CDR3 residues: CASSKGGSPYGYTF. The DNA of the CDR3 is TGTGCCAGCAGCAAAGGAGGGAGTCCCTATGGCTACACCTTC.

Only one count was recorded for this clone. The chain has TRBV6-1 and TRBJ1-2; D may be TRBD1 (6 bases). CDR3 length equals 13 residues. With 3 bases removed from V and 6 bases from J, the gap between germline ends came to 11 bases. Germline loops: CDR1 MNHNS, CDR2 SASEGT. CDR3 residues: CASSDGGGDGYTF. CDR3 DNA sequence: TGTGCCAGCAGTGATGGAGGGGGAGATGGCTACACCTTC.

The chain joins TRBV5-4 to TRBJ1-4; a weak D match, TRBD1 (6 bases). The V end lost 0 bases, the J end lost 8 bases, and 14 bases lay between the germline ends. The CDR3 runs to 15 residues. In germline, CDR1 is SGHNT, CDR2 YYREEE (reference sequence). The CDR3 DNA follows: TGTGCCAGCAGCTTGGAACAGGGACGGAGGGAAAAACTGTTTTTT. It specifies CASSLEQGRREKLFF.

This clone was picked up a small number of times. V usage is TRBV10-3 and J usage is TRBJ1-5; D gene unclear. V lost 0 bases and J lost 2, with 5 bases in between. Germline-derived CDR1 and CDR2 are ENHRY and SYGVKD. The CDR3 runs to 14 residues. The CDR3 protein is CAISESKGNQPQHF. The CDR3 region has the DNA TGTGCCATCAGTGAGTCGAAGGGCAATCAGCCCCAGCATTTT.

The chain carries TRBV18 and TRBJ2-7, with 7 bases matching TRBD1. Trimming at V came to 6 bases and at J to 2 bases, leaving 7 bases not matched to a gene. The germline gives CDR1 KGHSH, CDR2 LQKENI. The CDR3 loop spans 14 amino acids. CDR3 sequence: CASSVTGDAYEQYF. CDR3 coding DNA: TGTGCCAGCTCGGTTACAGGGGACGCCTACGAGCAGTACTTC.

This chain joins TRBV6-5 and TRBJ2-1; the D call may be TRBD1 or TRBD2 (5 bases each). Germline values: CDR1 MNHEY, CDR2 SVGAGI. V lost 5 bases and J 4 bases, leaving 12 bases between the germline ends. The CDR3 extends over 14 amino acids. The CDR3 protein is CASSPGGGYNEQFF. CDR3 nucleotides: TGTGCCAGCAGTCCCGGTGGGGGATACAATGAGCAGTTCTTC.

This chain uses TRBV6-1 with TRBJ1-5; D gene ambiguous. This CDR3 has 15 residues. V was clipped by 7 bases and J by 5 bases, with 18 bases between them. CDR1 MNHNS and CDR2 SASEGT come from the germline V gene. CDR3 coding DNA: TGTGCCAGCACGCCCTCCGGCGCCTCGCATCAGCCCCAGCATTTT. Protein: CASTPSGASHQPQHF.

The rearrangement links TRBV9 to TRBJ2-5; 9 bases agree with TRBD2. Germline values: CDR1 SGDLS, CDR2 YYNGEE. V lost 6 bases, J lost 5 bases, and 11 bases stayed unmatched. This CDR3 spans 15 amino acids. The CDR3 here is CASKREGLASETQYF. In DNA form, the CDR3 reads TGTGCCAGCAAAAGGGAGGGACTAGCCTCGGAGACCCAGTACTTC.

The chain links TRBV28 to TRBJ2-2; maybe TRBD1 (6 bases). The CDR3 runs to 15 residues. Germline loops: CDR1 MDHEN, CDR2 SYDVKM. With 7 bases removed from V and 4 bases from J, the gap between germline ends came to 16 bases. CDR3 sequence: CASTFSWTATGELFF. For the CDR3, the DNA is TGTGCCAGCACCTTCAGCTGGACAGCCACCGGGGAGCTGTTTTTT.

The rearrangement joins TRBV2 to TRBJ2-2; D ambiguous. This CDR3 region has 13 residues. V was clipped by 6 bases and J by 2 bases, with 7 bases between them. CDR1 and CDR2 (germline): SNHLY, FYNNEI. In nucleotides, the CDR3 is TGTGCCAGCAGGGGCGGTAACACCGGGGAGCTGTTTTTT. This encodes CASRGGNTGELFF.

The table lists this clone with a few counts. This chain uses TRBV20-1 with TRBJ1-2; D ambiguous. This CDR3 is built from 10 residues. V lost 6 bases and J 7 bases, leaving 9 bases between the germline ends. CDR1 DFQATT and CDR2 SNEGSKA come from the germline V gene (reference sequence). For the CDR3, the DNA is TGCAGTGCCCCCTCGGGTGGCTACACCTTC. This codes for CSAPSGGYTF.

The chain joins TRBV5-4 to TRBJ2-4; 8 bases align to TRBD1. V dropped 3 bases and J dropped 6; count of bases not matched to a gene: 14. Germline CDR1 reads SGHNT; CDR2 reads YYREEE (reference sequence). This CDR3 contains 17 residues. The CDR3 spells CASSSNLGTGRRNIQYF. In nucleotides, the CDR3 is TGTGCCAGCAGCTCCAACCTCGGGACAGGTAGGAGAAACATTCAGTACTTC.

The CDR3 DNA reads TGTGCCAGCAGTGATCAACCGGGGTTGAAACTGTTTTTT. Its protein product is CASSDQPGLKLFF. The gene calls are TRBV6-4 and TRBJ1-4; D not resolved. Trimming left V 3 bases short and J 11 bases short, with 13 bases between. This CDR3 is 13 amino acids long. Germline loops: CDR1 MRHNA, CDR2 SNTAGT.

The chain is built from TRBV7-6 and TRBJ1-5; possible D gene TRBD1, 5 bases. Deletions cut 3 bases from V and 4 bases from J, with 19 bases between. The CDR3 consists of 17 residues. Germline values: CDR1 SGHVS, CDR2 FNYEAQ. The CDR3 DNA reads as TGTGCCAGCAGCTTGGGGCGCTTCAAAAACATAAATCAGCCCCAGCATTTT. It is translated as CASSLGRFKNINQPQHF.

The gene calls are TRBV28 and TRBJ1-3; 9 bases are shared with TRBD1. V lost 6 bases to trimming and J lost 3 bases; unmatched junction nucleotides: 3. CDR1 and CDR2 (germline): MDHEN, SYDVKM. The CDR3 totals 14 residues. The CDR3 sequence is CASRTGGSGNTIYF. The CDR3 DNA reads as TGTGCCAGCAGGACAGGGGGAAGTGGAAACACCATATATTTT.